These 9 T cell receptor beta chains were sequenced from one sample in a study of beta chain features in type 1 diabetes. Reverse transcribing all isolated RNA meant expressed TCRB transcripts were sequenced. The repertoire was sequenced with immunoSEQ multiplex PCR; TCRdb's copy has only in-frame clones and lacks some. This table has 150,000 to 180,000 clones, around 10% appearing once. The sequencing sample was made of central memory CD4+ T cells from blood. The receptors were sampled from a man between 18 and 35 years old in good health.

V is TRBV23-1 and J is TRBJ2-3, with D hard to call. TRBV23-1 is known as an ORF, though its function is uncertain. CDR3 length: 15 amino acids. V was trimmed by 0 bases and J by 4 bases, leaving 11 bases between them. The CDR3 bases are TGCGCCAGCAGTCAATCAGGCCTGTGGCCAGATACGCAGTATTTT. Translated, it gives CASSQSGLWPDTQYF.

This chain uses TRBV11-2 with TRBJ2-3, with a tentative D call TRBD1 (6 bases). Germline loops: CDR1 SGHAT, CDR2 FQNNGV. Deletions cut 1 base from V and 7 bases from J, with 15 bases between. The CDR3 is 15 amino acids. The CDR3 sequence is CASSLAAGDWNTQYF. CDR3 sequence (DNA): TGTGCCAGCAGCTTAGCGGCAGGGGATTGGAATACGCAGTATTTT.

The rearrangement uses TRBV4-2 and TRBJ2-1; D gene ambiguous. Germline V gene data show CDR1 as LGHNA and CDR2 as YNFKEQ. V shed 1 base and J shed 7 bases, with 8 bases lying between them. The CDR3 covers 13 residues. CDR3 loop: CASSQVGGNEQFF. Here the CDR3 DNA reads TGTGCCAGCAGCCAAGTCGGCGGAAATGAGCAGTTCTTC.

The chain uses TRBV5-1 and TRBJ2-1; 8 bases are a match to TRBD2. The trim removed 7 bases at V and 6 bases at J, leaving 6 bases unmatched. CDR3 size: 13 residues. The germline CDR1 and CDR2 sequences are SGHRS and YFSETQ. DNA of the CDR3: TGCGCCAGCGGACTAGCTGCGACCAATGAGCAGTTCTTC. It is translated as CASGLAATNEQFF.

The V and J genes are TRBV28 and TRBJ2-4; D gene unclear. In germline, CDR1 is MDHEN, CDR2 SYDVKM. There are 14 residues in the CDR3. Trimming took 5 bases from V and 4 from J, leaving 12 bases between them. CDR3 sequence (DNA): TGTGCCAGCAGTGGTGGGGTCAGAAAAAACATTCAGTACTTC. This encodes CASSGGVRKNIQYF.

The V and J genes are TRBV12-5 and TRBJ2-1; 9 bases fit TRBD2. This CDR3 spans 16 amino acids. Germline V CDR1 and CDR2: LGHNT, FRNRAP. V was pared by 0 bases and J by 5 bases, with 5 bases of the junction left unmatched. The chain's CDR3 is CASGLVLAGRHNEQFF. DNA of the CDR3: TGTGCTAGTGGTTTGGTGCTAGCGGGGAGACACAATGAGCAGTTCTTC.

This clone was found a few times. The gene calls are TRBV7-2 and TRBJ1-3; 8 bases match TRBD1. This CDR3 region has 17 residues. CDR1 and CDR2 from the germline V gene are SGHTA and FQGNSA. Germline trimming cut 5 bases from V and 0 bases from J; bases unmatched to any gene: 9. The CDR3 DNA is TGTGCCAGCAGCCTTAGGACAGGGCGCGCCTCTGGAAACACCATATATTTT. Residues: CASSLRTGRASGNTIYF.

This clone has just a few counts. J is TRBJ2-4 and V is TRBV7-9; no reliable D call. Germline V gene sequence: CDR1 SEHNR, CDR2 FQNEAQ (reference sequence). This CDR3 spans 14 amino acids. Trimming removed 5 bases at V and 8 bases at J, with 16 bases between. The DNA of the CDR3 is TGTGCCAGCAGCATTTCCCAGTCAGTGGACATTCAGTACTTC. Translated: CASSISQSVDIQYF.

This clone was counted only a few times. CDR3 nucleotide sequence: TGTGCCACCAGCAGAGATGGAACCAAACAGGGGGCTAGTGAAAAACTGTTTTTT. As protein: CATSRDGTKQGASEKLFF. The chain links TRBV15 to TRBJ1-4; 9 positions agree with TRBD1. V shed 0 bases and J 7 bases; nucleotides not matched to a gene: 12. From germline, CDR1 is LNHNV and CDR2 YYDKDF (reference sequence). The CDR3 is made up of 18 amino acids.